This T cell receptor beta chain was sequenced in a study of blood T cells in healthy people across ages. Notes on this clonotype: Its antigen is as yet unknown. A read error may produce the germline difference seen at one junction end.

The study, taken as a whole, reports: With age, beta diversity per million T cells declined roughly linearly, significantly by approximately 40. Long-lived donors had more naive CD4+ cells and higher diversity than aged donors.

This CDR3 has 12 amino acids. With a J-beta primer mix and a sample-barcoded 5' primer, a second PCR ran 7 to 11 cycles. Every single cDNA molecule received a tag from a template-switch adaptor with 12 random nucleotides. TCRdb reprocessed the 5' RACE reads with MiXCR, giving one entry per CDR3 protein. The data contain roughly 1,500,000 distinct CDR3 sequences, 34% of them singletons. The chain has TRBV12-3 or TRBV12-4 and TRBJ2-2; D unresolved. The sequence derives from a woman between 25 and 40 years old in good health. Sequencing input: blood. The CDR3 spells CARSFSSGELFF. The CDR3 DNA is TGTGCCCGCAGTTTTTCGTCCGGGGAGCTGTTTTTT.